The 18 T cell receptor beta chains below all came from one sample that was sequenced in a study of T cell responses to AZD1222 COVID-19 vaccine. Only in-frame clones appear in the TCRdb table, and some are missing; sequencing was by immunoSEQ multiplex PCR. The table records over 150,000 clones, 88% of them present only once. The sequenced sample was peripheral blood, obtained 28 days after the second AZD1222 dose. All receptors come from an adult who received the AZD1222 COVID-19 vaccine.

The chain carries TRBV6-5 and TRBJ1-2; maybe TRBD1 (6 bases). Trimming pared 2 bases from V and 2 bases from J, leaving 9 bases between. The germline V gene encodes CDR1 MNHEY and CDR2 SVGAGI. The CDR3 is 14 residues long. The CDR3 coding sequence is TGTGCCAGCAGTTACACAACAGGGAACTATGGCTACACCTTC. Its protein product is CASSYTTGNYGYTF.

The CDR3 reads CASSSAGPANYGYTF. Here the CDR3 DNA reads TGTGCCAGCAGCTCGGCGGGACCTGCTAACTATGGCTACACCTTC. The V call is TRBV5-6, the J call TRBJ1-2, with a possible D match to TRBD1 (5 bases). The CDR3 runs to 15 residues. V was clipped by 3 bases and J by 0 bases, with 12 bases between them. Germline V lookup: CDR1 SGHDT, CDR2 YYEEEE.

The V and J genes are TRBV10-3 and TRBJ1-2; D is ambiguous. This CDR3 is 13 amino acids long. Trimming shortened V by 5 bases and J by 6 bases, and 13 bases separated the two germline ends. CDR1 is ENHRY, CDR2 SYGVKD, per germline. The CDR3 is CAISRESPNGYTF. For the CDR3, the DNA is TGTGCCATCAGTCGGGAGAGCCCGAATGGCTACACCTTC.

V and J are TRBV19 and TRBJ1-5; D possibly corresponds to TRBD1 (5 bases). V was pared by 10 bases and J by 0 bases, with 13 bases between. The CDR3 loop spans 14 amino acids. Germline lookup yields CDR1 LNHDA and CDR2 SQIVND (reference sequence). CDR3 bases: TGTGCCACATCGGGGGGGTATAGCAATCAGCCCCAGCATTTT. Protein product: CATSGGYSNQPQHF.

This clone was recorded once. The genes are TRBV30 and TRBJ2-7; 12 bases match TRBD2. There are 15 residues in the CDR3. After removal of 2 bases from V and 2 bases from J, the junction contained 4 bases not matched to a gene. The germline gives CDR1 GTSNPN, CDR2 SVGIG (reference sequence). CDR3 bases: TGTGCCTGGAGTAGGGCTAGCGGGGGGGCCTACGAGCAGTACTTC. This sequence encodes CAWSRASGGAYEQYF.

The V gene is TRBV12-3 or TRBV12-4, the J gene TRBJ1-5; unclear D gene. The CDR3 consists of 13 residues. Deletions cut 7 bases from V and 4 bases from J, with 11 bases between. CDR3 loop: CASIAVGNQPQHF. DNA of the CDR3: TGTGCCAGCATAGCTGTGGGGAATCAGCCCCAGCATTTT.

The rearrangement joins TRBV9 to TRBJ1-3; a possible D gene is TRBD1 (5 bases). CDR1 and CDR2 from the germline V gene are SGDLS and YYNGEE. CDR3 length equals 14 residues. The V end was cut by 0 bases, the J end by 4 bases, with 8 bases between. Here the CDR3 reads CASSVGGTGNTIYF. For the CDR3, the DNA is TGTGCCAGCAGCGTAGGAGGGACGGGAAACACCATATATTTT.

The rearrangement uses TRBV5-4 and TRBJ2-7; tentatively, D is TRBD2 (5 bases). Trimming shortened V by 4 bases and J by 1 base, and 15 bases separated the two germline ends. Germline CDR1 SGHNT, CDR2 YYREEE (reference sequence). The CDR3 has 15 amino acids. CDR3 DNA sequence: TGTGCCAGCAGCCGGCGGAATAGCGCATCCTACGAGCAGTACTTC. Translated: CASSRRNSASYEQYF. The complete variable domain, with remaining parts taken from reference TRBV5-4 and TRBJ2-7, reads ETGVTQSPTHLIKTRGQQVTLRCSSQSGHNTVSWYQQALGQGPQFIFQYYREEENGRGNFPPRFSGLQFPNYSSELNVNALELDDSALYLCASSRRNSASYEQYFGPGTRLTVT.

CDR3 nucleotides: TGTGCCAGCAGCTATTCAATGGATGTAGAGACCCAGTACTTC. Its protein is CASSYSMDVETQYF. The chain links TRBV7-2 to TRBJ2-5; D is ambiguous. The germline V gene has CDR1 SGHTA and CDR2 FQGNSA. With 4 bases removed from V and 4 bases from J, the gap between germline ends came to 13 bases. The CDR3 has 14 amino acids.

The chain couples TRBV5-1 to TRBJ1-1; D gene ambiguous. Germline V lookup: CDR1 SGHRS, CDR2 YFSETQ. Trimming cost V 1 base and J 1 base, with 11 bases left between them. The CDR3 length is 15 residues. CDR3 in DNA: TGCGCCAGCAGCTTGATCGGAGATTCGAACACTGAAGCTTTCTTT. This translates into CASSLIGDSNTEAFF.

The V gene is TRBV25-1, the J gene TRBJ2-5; TRBD1 agrees at 7 bases. Germline-derived CDR1 and CDR2 are MGHDK and SYGVNS. The V segment lost 6 bases and the J segment 3 bases; nucleotides outside the gene matches: 4. The CDR3 runs 13 residues. The CDR3 reads CASSRQGEETQYF. CDR3 DNA sequence: TGTGCCAGCAGCCGACAGGGAGAAGAGACCCAGTACTTC.

The chain recombines TRBV18 with TRBJ1-2; 7 bases align to TRBD1. The CDR3 contains 13 residues. The germline CDR1 and CDR2 sequences are KGHSH and LQKENI. The V gene end was trimmed by 6 bases and the J gene end by 3 bases; junction bases not matched to a gene: 4. Written as DNA, the CDR3 is TGTGCCAGCTCGGAGGGGGCGGACTATGGCTACACCTTC. Amino acids: CASSEGADYGYTF.

The chain couples TRBV3-1 (or the pseudogene TRBV3-2) to TRBJ2-3; 9 nucleotides line up with TRBD2. V gave up 0 bases and J gave up 6 bases; unmatched junction bases: 10. This CDR3 contains 17 residues. Per the germline V gene, CDR1 is LGHDT and CDR2 is YNNKEL (reference sequence). The chain's CDR3 is CASSQDQAGGPRDTQYF. In DNA, the CDR3 is TGTGCCAGCAGCCAAGATCAGGCGGGGGGGCCTCGGGATACGCAGTATTTT.

The chain recombines TRBV27 with TRBJ1-2; D possibly corresponds to TRBD1 (5 bases). This CDR3 contains 18 residues. CDR1 is MNHEY, CDR2 SMNVEV, per germline (reference sequence). Trimming took off 6 bases at V and 2 bases at J, with 25 bases between the two ends. In nucleotides, the CDR3 is TGTGCCAGCAGACCGAAAGGGACTTTTAATCAGCCCAACTATGGCTACACCTTC. It specifies CASRPKGTFNQPNYGYTF.

V gene TRBV5-1 combines with J gene TRBJ2-1; D ambiguous. V lost 4 bases, J lost 8 bases, and 7 bases lay in between. This CDR3 comprises 11 residues. Germline CDR1 SGHRS, CDR2 YFSETQ. CDR3 sequence (DNA): TGCGCCAGCAGCCTAGACTATGAGCAGTTCTTC. Translation gives CASSLDYEQFF. The full variable domain, its missing parts supplied by reference TRBV5-1 and TRBJ2-1, is KAGVTQTPRYLIKTRGQQVTLSCSPISGHRSVSWYQQTPGQGLQFLFEYFSETQRNKGNFPGRFSGRQFSNSRSEMNVSTLELGDSALYLCASSLDYEQFFGPGTRLTVL.

The chain combines TRBV10-3 with TRBJ1-1; the match to TRBD1 covers 8 bases. This CDR3 spans 14 amino acids. Per the germline V gene, CDR1 is ENHRY and CDR2 is SYGVKD. J gave up 1 base and V 5 bases, and 3 bases lay outside the gene matches. The DNA of the CDR3 is TGTGCCATCAGTCCCGACAGGGGGAACACTGAAGCTTTCTTT. Encoded protein: CAISPDRGNTEAFF.

The V and J genes are TRBV15 and TRBJ1-2, with TRBD1 matching over 8 bases. CDR3 length: 16 amino acids. After removal of 3 bases from V and 5 bases from J, the junction contained 11 bases not matched to a gene. CDR1 is LNHNV, CDR2 YYDKDF, per germline (reference sequence). CDR3 in DNA: TGTGCCACCAGCAGCTCAGGGGGCAGGCTGAGATATGGCTACACCTTC. Amino acid sequence: CATSSSGGRLRYGYTF. Filled out from reference TRBV15 and TRBJ1-2, the complete variable domain reads DAMVIQNPRYQVTQFGKPVTLSCSQTLNHNVMYWYQQKSSQAPKLLFHYYDKDFNNEADTPDNFQSRRPNTSFCFLDIRSPGLGDTAMYLCATSSSGGRLRYGYTFGSGTRLTVV.

The CDR3 bases are TGTGCCAGTAGTGCTACAGGGGGCACTGAAGCTTTCTTT. Translating gives CASSATGGTEAFF. This sequence joins TRBV19 and TRBJ1-1, with TRBD1 matching over 8 bases. Germline-derived CDR1 and CDR2 are LNHDA and SQIVND (reference sequence). This CDR3 comprises 13 residues. V gave up 5 bases and J gave up 4 bases; unmatched junction bases: 3.